Listed here is a single TCR beta chain. The read comes to an end 3 residues before the CDR3 does, leaving the germline J gene to fill in the end. The germline gives CDR1 KGHSY, CDR2 FQNENV. This CDR3 contains 16 residues. Deletions cut 0 bases from V and 4 bases from J, with 15 bases between. The data were produced by immunoSEQ multiplex PCR, yet TCRdb's version contains in-frame clones alone and is incomplete. Across about 28,000 clones, the top ten clones capture around 9.2% of the sample. This sample was taken from a study of T cells in women clearing cervical HPV infection. The TCR was taken from a woman aged 18 to 69 with a cervical HPV16 infection that either progressed to CIN3+ or cleared (not recorded which). This chain joins TRBV16 and TRBJ1-1; possibly TRBD1 for D (5 bases). Sequenced: blood buffy coat. The CDR3 reads CASSQSGQGKGTEAFF. The DNA read from the CDR3 is TGTGCCAGCAGCCAATCGGGCCAGGGAAAGGGCACTGAA.